This T cell receptor beta chain was sequenced for a study of identifying expanded T cells in peripheral blood. Collection occurred without any documented infections or immune events in donors. The repertoire was sequenced with immunoSEQ multiplex PCR; TCRdb's copy has only in-frame clones and lacks some. The sample includes 100,000 or so clones, about 89% of them seen just once. V was cut by 2 bases and J by 0 bases, with 13 bases left in between. In germline, CDR1 is LGHNA, CDR2 YSLEER. This CDR3 comprises 17 residues. About this clone itself: Antigen: not known.

General study results and limits: Over around two and four weeks, about 17 and 20 clones changed, versus more than 1 between replicates. Variance in clone template counts between two-week samples significantly increased with total template count across all healthy donors.

This receptor was identified in a person aged 18 to 70 in good health. The V and J genes are TRBV4-3 and TRBJ1-4, with D possibly being TRBD1 (5 bases). Sequencing was done on a sample of blood. Here the CDR3 reads CASSQTGRRATNEKLFF. The CDR3 DNA is TGCGCCAGCAGCCAAACAGGACGGAGGGCAACTAATGAAAAACTGTTTTTT.